This T cell receptor beta chain comes out of a study of cytomegalovirus exposure and HLA in healthy donors. Overall study: Of all 400 or so donors who were genotyped, 75% to 90% belonged to the Caucasian-associated ancestry cluster. Overall study results and limits: One cluster of highly shared sequence variants probably arose as a sequencing artifact. The study had only CMV serostatus as immune exposure information.

The PCR made use of 60 Vbeta and 13 Jbeta primers. This table comes from immunoSEQ multiplex PCR, and its TCRdb copy is limited to in-frame clones, with some not included. The data hold approximately 140,000 clones, with more than 70% observed a single time. The J segment lost 1 base and the V segment lost 3 bases, leaving 7 bases of the junction unmatched. CDR1 and CDR2 (germline): MRHNA, SNTAGT. This CDR3 region has 16 residues. This clone was seen just once. Its antigen remains unknown. Donors consisted of healthy bone marrow donors. Sequencing used PBMCs. This clonotype originated in a woman between 55 and 75 years old in good health and CMV-seronegative. The chain joins TRBV6-4 to TRBJ2-3; TRBD1 matches at 7 bases. The CDR3 protein is CASSESQGTGTDTQYF. CDR3 bases: TGTGCCAGCAGTGAATCACAGGGGACGGGCACAGATACGCAGTATTTT.